The 22 T cell receptor beta chains below were found in one sample sequenced in a study of control samples from healthy donors and cancer patients. Produced via immunoSEQ multiplex PCR; TCRdb's table is partial and in-frame only. The sample records about 69,000 clones, approximately 80% being singletons. Input material: PBMCs. These receptors came from a woman aged 45-60 years with lung cancer.

This sequence joins TRBV5-5 and TRBJ2-4, with 9 bases lining up with TRBD1. J lost 4 bases, V lost 0 bases, and 14 bases had no gene match. The CDR3 length is 19 residues. The V gene's germline CDR1 is SGHKS and CDR2 YYEKEE (reference sequence). CDR3 in amino acids: CASSLAYGTGSFLKNIQYF. CDR3 sequence (DNA): TGTGCCAGCAGCTTGGCCTACGGGACAGGGTCGTTTCTTAAAAACATTCAGTACTTC.

As concerns this clone: The junction and the germline gene differ at one end; a read error may be behind it. The V and J genes are TRBV5-1 and TRBJ2-5, with TRBD1 matching 10 bases. Germline V gives CDR1 SGHRS, CDR2 YFSETQ. This CDR3 has 17 residues. The CDR3 nucleotides are TGCGCCAGCAGCTTAGGCGGGACAGGGGCCCCCGGGGAGACTCAGTACTTC. This codes for CASSLGGTGAPGETQYF.

The CDR3 DNA reads TGTGCCAGCAGCCCCCTGGGGACGAGCACTGAAGCTTTCTTT. It yields the protein CASSPLGTSTEAFF. This sequence joins TRBV14 and TRBJ1-1, with a weak D call TRBD1 (5 bases). The ends were cut back, 4 bases at V and 4 bases at J, with 13 bases in the middle. CDR3 length equals 14 residues. The germline V gene has CDR1 SGHDN and CDR2 FVKESK.

The V and J genes are TRBV19 and TRBJ2-7; either TRBD1 or TRBD2 may supply D (6 bases each). Germline CDR1 is LNHDA and CDR2 is SQIVND (reference sequence). V lost 3 bases to trimming and J lost 0 bases, with 12 bases between them. CDR3 size: 15 residues. CDR3 DNA: TGTGCCAGTAGTATTTCCGGGGGCCTCTCCTACGAGCAGTACTTC. Translating gives CASSISGGLSYEQYF.

This clone was found a few times. J is TRBJ2-2 and V is TRBV19, with D maybe TRBD1 (5 bases). Trimming took off 0 bases at V and 7 bases at J, with 9 bases between the two ends. CDR1 is LNHDA, CDR2 SQIVND, per germline (reference sequence). The CDR3 is 14 residues long. The CDR3 DNA reads as TGTGCCAGTAGTATAGACAGGGAACACGGGGAGCTGTTTTTT. It yields the protein CASSIDREHGELFF.

V usage is TRBV5-1 and J usage is TRBJ1-1, with 8 bases fitting TRBD1. The CDR3 is made up of 14 amino acids. Trimming removed 4 bases from V and 4 bases from J; junction bases left unmatched: 6. Germline V gene data show CDR1 as SGHRS and CDR2 as YFSETQ. The CDR3 nucleotides read TGCGCCAGCAGCCCCAGGACAGGGAGCACTGAAGCTTTCTTT. It is translated as CASSPRTGSTEAFF.

About this clone itself: Different DNA sequences within this sample yield the same CDR3. The chain joins TRBV7-9 to TRBJ1-1, with 7 bases that match TRBD1. The germline gives CDR1 SEHNR, CDR2 FQNEAQ (reference sequence). V lost 4 bases, J lost 5 bases, and 4 bases stayed unmatched. The CDR3 has 13 amino acids. The DNA of the CDR3 is TGTGCCAGCAGCTCGCAGGGGGGGACTGAAGCTTTCTTT. Its protein product is CASSSQGGTEAFF.

J is TRBJ1-1 and V is TRBV28, with 9 bases identical to TRBD1. The CDR3 runs 15 residues. V gave up 5 bases and J gave up 5 bases; unmatched junction bases: 9. Germline CDR1 reads MDHEN; CDR2 reads SYDVKM. CDR3 protein: CASSVPGQGKTEAFF. As DNA, the CDR3 is TGTGCCAGCAGTGTTCCGGGACAGGGTAAAACTGAAGCTTTCTTT.

CDR3 sequence reads: CASSLPPGTGYNEQFF. As DNA, the CDR3 is TGTGCCAGCAGCTTGCCCCCCGGGACCGGCTACAATGAGCAGTTCTTC. J is TRBJ2-1 and V is TRBV7-2; tentatively, D is TRBD1 or TRBD2 (5 bases each). CDR3 length: 16 amino acids. Germline CDR1 is SGHTA and CDR2 is FQGNSA. Trimming shortened V by 3 bases and J by 3 bases, and 15 bases separated the two germline ends. The full variable domain, completed using reference TRBV7-2 and TRBJ2-1, is GAGVSQSPSNKVTEKGKDVELRCDPISGHTALYWYRQSLGQGLEFLIYFQGNSAPDKSGLPSDRFSAERTGGSVSTLTIQRTQQEDSAVYLCASSLPPGTGYNEQFFGPGTRLTVL.

In this sample, this clone is medium-sized (0.01 to 0.1%). The chain links TRBV4-2 to TRBJ1-2; no reliable D call. The germline V gene encodes CDR1 LGHNA and CDR2 YNFKEQ. V shed 0 bases and J shed 2 bases, with 13 bases lying between them. The CDR3 has 16 residues. The DNA of the CDR3 is TGTGCCAGCAGCCAAGAGTTCGCAGGAGGCAACTATGGCTACACCTTC. It translates to CASSQEFAGGNYGYTF.

V and J are TRBV7-3 and TRBJ2-3; D unresolved. Trimming took off 4 bases at V and 0 bases at J, with 11 bases between the two ends. The germline gives CDR1 SGHTA, CDR2 FQGTGA. The CDR3 sequence is 15 residues long. Here the CDR3 reads CASSYVPTSTDTQYF. The DNA for the CDR3 is TGTGCCAGCAGCTACGTTCCGACTAGCACAGATACGCAGTATTTT.

The gene calls are TRBV18 and TRBJ1-1; 9 bases are a match to TRBD1. This CDR3 has 14 amino acids. Looked up from germline, CDR1 is KGHSH and CDR2 is LQKENI. V gave up 3 bases and J gave up 1 base; unmatched junction bases: 0. CDR3 region: CASSPGQGNTEAFF. In DNA, the CDR3 is TGTGCCAGCTCACCGGGACAGGGGAACACTGAAGCTTTCTTT.

The chain carries TRBV18 and TRBJ1-1; D is unclear. CDR1 is KGHSH and CDR2 is LQKENI in the germline V gene. The CDR3 runs to 18 residues. Trimming shortened V by 0 bases and J by 2 bases, and 19 bases separated the two germline ends. CDR3 nucleotide sequence: TGTGCCAGCTCACCACCTATCGCTGGACCGGGAGGAAACACTGAAGCTTTCTTT. Translating it yields CASSPPIAGPGGNTEAFF.

The chain employs TRBV7-9 and TRBJ1-2, with 8 bases aligning to TRBD1. CDR1 is SEHNR, CDR2 FQNEAQ, per germline (reference sequence). The J segment lost 4 bases and the V segment lost 2 bases, leaving 6 bases of the junction unmatched. CDR3 length equals 15 residues. CDR3 loop: CASSLNQGAFYGYTF. The DNA of the CDR3 is TGTGCCAGCAGCTTAAACCAGGGGGCATTCTATGGCTACACCTTC.

V gene TRBV24-1 combines with J gene TRBJ2-2, with 9 bases lining up with TRBD1. V was pared by 1 base and J by 7 bases, with 12 bases of the junction left unmatched. Germline lookup yields CDR1 KGHDR and CDR2 SFDVKD. This CDR3 has 18 amino acids. This CDR3 is CATSDFRGQGWNIGELFF. In DNA, the CDR3 is TGTGCCACCAGTGATTTTAGGGGACAGGGTTGGAATATCGGGGAGCTGTTTTTT.

The gene calls are TRBV11-2 and TRBJ1-3; TRBD1 agrees at 10 bases. Trimming at V came to 4 bases and at J to 4 bases, leaving 4 bases not matched to a gene. Germline V gene lookup returns CDR1 SGHAT and CDR2 FQNNGV. The CDR3 has 15 residues. CDR3 residues: CASSSGTGVGNTIYF. In DNA, the CDR3 is TGTGCCAGCAGCTCCGGGACAGGGGTAGGAAACACCATATATTTT.

The rearrangement joins TRBV28 to TRBJ2-5; no clear D gene. The CDR3 covers 12 residues. The V and J ends lost 4 bases and 1 base respectively, with 4 bases between them. From germline, CDR1 is MDHEN and CDR2 SYDVKM. The CDR3 sequence is CASSSIQETQYF. The CDR3 DNA is TGTGCCAGCAGTTCCATCCAAGAGACCCAGTACTTC.

The V gene is TRBV30, the J gene TRBJ1-4; D remains unclear. Germline V gene lookup returns CDR1 GTSNPN and CDR2 SVGIG (reference sequence). Trimming removed 5 bases from V and 1 base from J, with 8 bases in between. The CDR3 runs to 13 residues. CDR3 in amino acids: CAWGGGTNEKLFF. In nucleotides, the CDR3 is TGTGCCTGGGGAGGAGGAACTAATGAAAAACTGTTTTTT.

The chain joins TRBV11-2 to TRBJ2-5; possible D gene TRBD1, 6 bases. Germline-derived CDR1 and CDR2 are SGHAT and FQNNGV. V lost 5 bases and J 4 bases, leaving 14 bases between the germline ends. The CDR3 is made up of 14 amino acids. CDR3 residues: CASSQQGTRETQYF. In DNA, the CDR3 is TGTGCCAGCAGCCAACAGGGCACCCGAGAGACCCAGTACTTC.

This chain links TRBV5-1 with TRBJ2-3, with TRBD2 matching over 8 bases. V lost 4 bases to trimming and J lost 0 bases; unmatched junction nucleotides: 4. Looked up from germline, CDR1 is SGHRS and CDR2 is YFSETQ. The CDR3 consists of 15 residues. CDR3 loop: CASSQTSASTDTQYF. The CDR3 bases are TGCGCCAGCAGCCAGACTAGCGCAAGCACAGATACGCAGTATTTT. Using reference TRBV5-1 and TRBJ2-3 for the parts outside the CDR3, the full variable domain is KAGVTQTPRYLIKTRGQQVTLSCSPISGHRSVSWYQQTPGQGLQFLFEYFSETQRNKGNFPGRFSGRQFSNSRSEMNVSTLELGDSALYLCASSQTSASTDTQYFGPGTRLTVL.

This chain uses TRBV5-4 with TRBJ2-2; 10 bases line up with TRBD1. Germline-derived CDR1 and CDR2 are SGHNT and YYREEE (reference sequence). V shed 4 bases and J 5 bases; nucleotides not matched to a gene: 5. The CDR3 extends over 15 amino acids. The chain's CDR3 is CASSPGTGETGELFF. CDR3 nucleotide sequence: TGTGCCAGCAGCCCGGGGACAGGGGAAACCGGGGAGCTGTTTTTT. The variable domain in full, with the rest retrieved from reference TRBV5-4 and TRBJ2-2, is ETGVTQSPTHLIKTRGQQVTLRCSSQSGHNTVSWYQQALGQGPQFIFQYYREEENGRGNFPPRFSGLQFPNYSSELNVNALELDDSALYLCASSPGTGETGELFFGEGSRLTVL.

Only a few counts were recorded for this clone. The rearrangement uses TRBV30 and TRBJ1-5; unclear D gene. Deletions cut 2 bases from V and 4 bases from J, with 9 bases between. Germline assignment: CDR1 GTSNPN and CDR2 SVGIG (reference sequence). This CDR3 spans 13 amino acids. The CDR3: CAWSQRGNQPQHF. In DNA, the CDR3 is TGTGCCTGGAGTCAACGGGGTAATCAGCCCCAGCATTTT.